One sample yielded the 18 T cell receptor beta chains listed below, sequenced in a study of monozygotic twins with inflammatory bowel disease. Following a re-call of the 5' RACE reads, TCRdb has one entry per CDR3 protein and lacks DNA. This specimen shows approximately 400,000 distinct CDR3 sequences; the ten leading clones hold approximately 2.3%. Source material: blood. The source is a human donor with ulcerative colitis or Crohn's disease, or a healthy co-twin of an affected twin (not recorded which).

The chain uses TRBV10-2 and TRBJ2-5; the TCRdb call, TRBD1, lacks DNA for checking. Per germline, CDR1 WSHSY and CDR2 SAAADI. This CDR3 is 14 amino acids long. This chain's CDR3 is CASLPAGTVGPQYF.

The chain combines TRBV27 with TRBJ1-1. The CDR3 totals 15 residues. The germline gives CDR1 MNHEY, CDR2 SMNVEV (reference sequence). The CDR3 spells CTSSLIEPANTEAFF.

The rearrangement links TRBV5-1 to TRBJ2-2; without DNA, the TCRdb call of TRBD2 cannot be checked. Germline CDR1 and CDR2: SGHRS and YFSETQ. The length of the CDR3 is 12 residues. The CDR3 loop is CASGLGAGELFF.

CDR3 protein: CASSPEGFNYGYTF. The V call is TRBV5-1, the J call TRBJ1-2; TCRdb lists TRBD1, though no DNA is available to test this call. Germline values: CDR1 SGHRS, CDR2 YFSETQ. The CDR3 is made up of 14 amino acids.

The CDR3 protein is CSPRTRTGNTEAFF. The chain combines TRBV29-1 with TRBJ1-1; TCRdb lists TRBD1, though no DNA is available to test this call. The CDR3 is 14 amino acids. CDR1 and CDR2 from the germline V gene are SQVTM and ANQGSEA.

The CDR3 sequence is CASSSPAGVNNKQFF. V is TRBV7-9 and J is TRBJ2-1; TCRdb reports TRBD2, a call that lacks DNA to check it against. The germline CDR1 and CDR2 sequences are SEHNR and FQNEAQ (reference sequence). The CDR3 has 15 amino acids. Full variable domain (missing parts from reference TRBV7-9 and TRBJ2-1): DTGVSQNPRHKITKRGQNVTFRCDPISEHNRLYWYRQTLGQGPEFLTYFQNEAQLEKSRLLSDRFSAERPKGSFSTLEIQRTEQGDSAMYLCASSSPAGVNNKQFFGPGTRLTVL.

The V call is TRBV29-1, the J call TRBJ1-2. Germline CDR1 SQVTM, CDR2 ANQGSEA. The CDR3 runs to 13 residues. CDR3 region: CSAEGPGEYGYTF.

The chain has TRBV30 and TRBJ1-5; TCRdb reports TRBD1, a call that lacks DNA to check it against. Germline V gives CDR1 GTSNPN, CDR2 SVGIG (reference sequence). The CDR3 spans 16 residues. CDR3 sequence: CAWSAPDRDSNQPQHF.

J is TRBJ2-2 and V is TRBV4-3; TCRdb names TRBD1, which stays unverified in the absence of DNA. Germline V gene lookup returns CDR1 LGHNA and CDR2 YSLEER. The CDR3 extends over 14 amino acids. The CDR3 spells CASSQEQGTGELFF.

The V call is TRBV5-1, the J call TRBJ2-7. CDR3 length equals 14 residues. The germline gives CDR1 SGHRS, CDR2 YFSETQ. CDR3 protein: CASSLGGTPYEQYF.

This chain connects TRBV6-1 to TRBJ1-1; with no DNA, the TCRdb D assignment of TRBD1 cannot be verified. The CDR3 has 13 residues. CDR1 and CDR2 from the germline V gene are MNHNS and SASEGT. Here the CDR3 reads CASRRQASYEAFF.

The genes are TRBV12-3 or TRBV12-4 and TRBJ2-2. The CDR3 length is 13 residues. The CDR3 here is CASSAYVDGELFF.

J is TRBJ2-1 and V is TRBV30. This CDR3 is built from 12 residues. The V gene's germline CDR1 is GTSNPN and CDR2 SVGIG (reference sequence). CDR3 loop: CAWSVAVDEQFF.

V is TRBV7-2 and J is TRBJ2-7; TCRdb reports TRBD2, a call that lacks DNA to check it against. CDR1 SGHTA and CDR2 FQGNSA come from the germline V gene. This CDR3 comprises 14 residues. CDR3 sequence: CASSSYLRSYEQYF.

This chain joins TRBV29-1 and TRBJ2-1; as DNA is missing, the TRBD1 call by TCRdb cannot be tested. Germline CDR1 SQVTM, CDR2 ANQGSEA. The CDR3 has 11 residues. CDR3 protein: CSSDRGNEQFF.

V gene TRBV5-1 combines with J gene TRBJ2-7; TCRdb's D call, TRBD1, is unchecked because there is no DNA. The germline V gene has CDR1 SGHRS and CDR2 YFSETQ. CDR3 length: 13 amino acids. CDR3 in amino acids: CASSLGPAAEQYF.

The V gene is TRBV5-4, the J gene TRBJ2-1; as DNA is missing, the TRBD1 call by TCRdb cannot be tested. CDR1 is SGHNT, CDR2 YYREEE, per germline (reference sequence). The CDR3 consists of 16 residues. The CDR3 spells CASSLVVGQGGDEQFF.

The rearrangement links TRBV6-1 to TRBJ2-1; with no DNA, the TCRdb D assignment of TRBD1 cannot be verified. The CDR3 covers 16 residues. Germline-derived CDR1 and CDR2 are MNHNS and SASEGT. The CDR3 region is CASRTITGGAKNEQFF.